This entry describes one T cell receptor (beta chain). There is no known antigen for this receptor. No much larger clonotype is one base removed from it; base qualities were not supplied. A distance of 16 bases separates the germline ends of V and J, which lose 3 bases and 3 bases respectively. The CDR3 runs 15 residues from the cysteine to the phenylalanine. The read is trimmed to its CDR3 DNA, 45 bases read in frame from base 1. In the germline V gene (reference sequence), CDR1 corresponds to SGHNT and CDR2 to YYREEE. The sample originates from a study of shared clonotypes between healthy human individuals (dated by TCRdb to the early 2020s). With regard to the full study: The cohort comprised two women and a few men aged 18 to 49 years. For each donor, CD4 naive and CD4 memory were each given three plates, CD8 naive was given two plates, and CD8 memory was given one plate. Blood TCR repertoires of 5 or 6 healthy adults were deeply sequenced to estimate repertoire size and the extent of clonotype sharing between individuals. Different laboratories and diverse techniques were used to prepare libraries and sequence TCR repertoires, to increase sequencing depth and limit assay-specific biases. Each donor's leukapheresis produced roughly between roughly 0.85 and 9.5 billion PBMCs.

TCR CDR3 regions were amplified from genomic DNA by multiplex PCR using the deep immunoSEQ assay. Extracted genomic DNA from each cell subset was spread evenly across all wells of several immunoSEQ 96-well plates, with each plate serving as a replicate. For sorted subsets, 150 to 250 ng genomic DNA, equal to 25,000 to 35,000 T cell genomes, was loaded into each replicate PCR. The purified libraries were quantified using a Qubit 3.0 fluorometer, sized with a Bioanalyzer 2100, and then quantified again using the KAPA Library Quantification kit. A separate single-read 150-cycle Illumina NextSeq 550 flow cell was used to sequence each immunoSEQ 96-well plate. The original pipeline was this. Because the immunoSEQ output included only junctional sequences and no quality scores, the filtering could not be the same as the filtering used for full-length reads. Sequences were annotated with PyIR, a Python wrapper for IgBLAST v1.9, using IMGT germline references to assign V/J genes and CDR3. Reads with weak V/J assignments (E-value above 1e-6), missing CDR3, stop codons, out-of-frame junctions, or ambiguous translated residues were removed. V3J clonotypes were defined as sequences sharing the same inferred V gene, J gene, and CDR3 amino acid sequence. Percentage overlap between repertoires was calculated by dividing the number of shared unique clonotypes by the size of the smaller repertoire. Repertoire richness was assessed with RTK rarefaction, the Chao1 estimator, and Recon v2.1 estimates of unobserved clonotypes. For all TCRbeta clonotypes obtained by the gDNA method from a handful of donors, generation probabilities were computed with OLGA. TCRdb's version of the immuneACCESS table is confined to in-frame rearrangements and falls short of the full clone set. An unresolved V gene accounts for under half of the shortfall where checked; the remainder is of unknown origin. The V and J calls and clone size were taken over from that table, and D and trimming were inferred from the DNA. For this sample there are a few million clones; 85% to 95% appear just once. Jointly, the top ten make up 0.39% of the sample.

Donors were healthy HIV-negative adults with no recently reported acute infections or vaccinations. Every donor was a Caucasian adult residing in Nashville, Tennessee, USA. CD4+ T cells were enriched by magnetic negative selection; naive cells were then positively selected on CD45RA, and the negative fraction formed the memory subset. Blood was obtained by leukapheresis, after which PBMCs were separated by Ficoll-Histopaque density gradient centrifugation and cryopreserved in liquid nitrogen vapor phase. Purity and quantity of every magnetically sorted T cell population were checked by analytical flow cytometry. Genomic DNA was isolated from every sorted fraction and measured by UV absorbance on a Nanodrop 2000c. Here is what the overall study found, with its caveats: Sampling was limited to blood, and TCR repertoires in tissue likely differ from TCR repertoires in blood. Pairwise subsampling indicated that sequencing depth was expected to affect the degree of clonotype sharing among donors. Even with the large sequencing depth, rarefaction of the sorted-subset datasets indicated that sequencing was incomplete. Compared with non-shared clonotypes, the clonotypes found in all four sorted-subset donors had higher generation probabilities. Larger estimated clonotype richness was generally found for naive subsets than for memory subsets. Sharing across four donors was observed for 5% to 6.5% of naive CD4, less than 4% of naive CD8, 2% to 2.5% of memory CD4, and 0.4% of memory CD8 clonotypes. The small number of donors limited the genetic and exposure-history diversity represented.

Sample: naive CD4+ T cells from PBMCs. The label giving this sample's cell subset or site can be read as: CD45RA+ positively selected. The V and J segments used are TRBV5-4 and TRBJ2-7; TRBD1 is possibly the D segment (5 matching bases). This sequence was found in a young man in good health. Some clones in this sample may be carry-over from other donors' samples. This receptor carries the CDR3 CASSSGPRGSYEQYF. At the DNA level, the sequence is TGTGCCAGCAGCTCAGGGCCCCGAGGCAGCTACGAGCAGTACTTC.